A single sample gave rise to the 5 T cell receptor beta chains below, sequenced in a study of blood T cell repertoires in COVID-19. The protocol was immunoSEQ multiplex PCR, while the TCRdb copy is restricted to in-frame clones and leaves out a portion. The table lists 150,000 to 200,000 clones, roughly 86% of them singletons. Material: peripheral blood. These receptors came from a man in his forties with active or convalescent COVID-19.

The chain uses TRBV30 and TRBJ1-4; D gene unclear. The CDR3 is 16 residues long. V shed 2 bases and J shed 0 bases, with 13 bases lying between them. Germline CDR1 reads GTSNPN; CDR2 reads SVGIG (reference sequence). The CDR3 DNA is TGTGCCTGGAGTCCCCCCAGTCCGTCAACTAATGAAAAACTGTTTTTT. This sequence encodes CAWSPPSPSTNEKLFF.

The chain employs TRBV30 and TRBJ1-4, with D uncertain. Trimming left V 2 bases short and J 11 bases short, with 12 bases between. The CDR3 runs to 12 residues. From germline, CDR1 is GTSNPN and CDR2 SVGIG (reference sequence). CDR3 sequence reads: CAWSPVRVKLFF. CDR3 sequence (DNA): TGTGCCTGGAGTCCCGTGAGGGTGAAACTGTTTTTT. Together with reference TRBV30 and TRBJ1-4, the CDR3 gives the full variable domain: SQTIHQWPATLVQPVGSPLSLECTVEGTSNPNLYWYRQAAGRGLQLLFYSVGIGQISSEVPQNLSASRPQDRQFILSSKKLLLSDSGFYLCAWSPVRVKLFFGSGTQLSVL.

The genes are TRBV2 and TRBJ1-3; D remains ambiguous. Germline V CDR1 and CDR2: SNHLY, FYNNEI. V was cut by 7 bases and J by 0 bases, with 7 bases left in between. CDR3 length: 13 residues. The CDR3 DNA follows: TGTGCCAGCATCAGTGGCTCTGGAAACACCATATATTTT. Translated: CASISGSGNTIYF.

The J gene is TRBJ1-2, the V gene TRBV19, with 8 nucleotides matching TRBD1. This CDR3 spans 18 amino acids. V trimming: 4 bases; J trimming: 4 bases; junction bases outside the gene matches: 17. Germline CDR1 LNHDA, CDR2 SQIVND (reference sequence). The CDR3 spells CASSSAPIRRGQVYGYTF. CDR3 sequence (DNA): TGTGCCAGTAGTAGTGCCCCGATCCGTCGGGGACAGGTCTATGGCTACACCTTC.

There are a few counts of this clone. The rearrangement links TRBV28 to TRBJ2-6; no clear D gene. Germline V CDR1 and CDR2: MDHEN, SYDVKM. This CDR3 has 14 amino acids. V was trimmed by 8 bases and J by 4 bases, leaving 12 bases between them. The CDR3 nucleotides are TGTGCCAGCCGCCGTGACTCCGGGGCCAACGTCCTGACTTTC. It yields the protein CASRRDSGANVLTF.